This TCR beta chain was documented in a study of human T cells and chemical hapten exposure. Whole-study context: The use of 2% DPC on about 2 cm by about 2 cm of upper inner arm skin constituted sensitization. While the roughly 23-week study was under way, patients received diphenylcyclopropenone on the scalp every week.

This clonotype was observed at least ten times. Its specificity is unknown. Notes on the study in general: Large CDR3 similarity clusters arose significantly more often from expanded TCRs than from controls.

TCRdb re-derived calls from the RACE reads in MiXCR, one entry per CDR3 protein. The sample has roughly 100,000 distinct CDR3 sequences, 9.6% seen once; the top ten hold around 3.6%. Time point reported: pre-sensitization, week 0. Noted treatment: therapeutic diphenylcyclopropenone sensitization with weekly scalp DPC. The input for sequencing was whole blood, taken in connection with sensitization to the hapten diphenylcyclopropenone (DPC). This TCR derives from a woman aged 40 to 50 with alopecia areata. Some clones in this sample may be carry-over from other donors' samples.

CDR3 amino acids: CASSRPDSSNSPLHF. CDR3 DNA: TGTGCCAGCAGCCGTCCAGACAGCTCTAATTCACCCCTCCACTTT. V is TRBV27 and J is TRBJ1-6, with D possibly matching TRBD1 (5 bases). The CDR3 is made up of 15 amino acids. With 6 bases removed from V and 6 bases from J, the gap between germline ends came to 15 bases. Germline CDR1 is MNHEY and CDR2 is SMNVEV (reference sequence).